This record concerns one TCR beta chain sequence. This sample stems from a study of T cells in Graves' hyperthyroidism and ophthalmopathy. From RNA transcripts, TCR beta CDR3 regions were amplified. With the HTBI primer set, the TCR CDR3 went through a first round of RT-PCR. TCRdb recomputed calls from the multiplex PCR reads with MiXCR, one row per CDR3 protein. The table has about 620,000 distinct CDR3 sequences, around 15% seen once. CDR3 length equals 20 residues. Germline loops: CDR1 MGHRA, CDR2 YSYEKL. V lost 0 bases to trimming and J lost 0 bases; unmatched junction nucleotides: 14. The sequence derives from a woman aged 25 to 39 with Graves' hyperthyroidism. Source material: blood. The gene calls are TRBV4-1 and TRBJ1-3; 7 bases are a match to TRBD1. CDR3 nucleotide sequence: TGCGCCAGCAGCCAAGATGAGCAGGGGGGGGGCTACCTCTCTGGAAACACCATATATTTT. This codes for CASSQDEQGGGYLSGNTIYF.